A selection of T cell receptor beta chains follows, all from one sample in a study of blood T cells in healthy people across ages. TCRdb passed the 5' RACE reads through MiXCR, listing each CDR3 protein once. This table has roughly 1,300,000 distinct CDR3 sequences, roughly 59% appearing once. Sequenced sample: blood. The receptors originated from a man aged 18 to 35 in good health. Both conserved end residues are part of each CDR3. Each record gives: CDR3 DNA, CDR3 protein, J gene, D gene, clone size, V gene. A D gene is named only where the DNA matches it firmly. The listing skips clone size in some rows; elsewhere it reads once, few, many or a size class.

cdr3_nt: TGTGCCAGCAGTTACCTCCGGGACCCCTCCTACGAGCAGTACTTC; cdr3_aa: CASSYLRDPSYEQYF; j_call: TRBJ2-7; d_call: NA; clone_size: once; v_call: TRBV6-5
cdr3_nt: TGCGCCAGCAGCTTGGGGACAGGGGGCACCGGGGAGCTGTTTTTT; cdr3_aa: CASSLGTGGTGELFF; j_call: TRBJ2-2; d_call: TRBD1; clone_size: NA; v_call: TRBV5-1
cdr3_nt: TGCAGTGCTAGAGAAACCGACAGGGGGCTTGGCTACACCTTC; cdr3_aa: CSARETDRGLGYTF; j_call: TRBJ1-2; d_call: TRBD1; clone_size: NA; v_call: TRBV20-1
cdr3_nt: TGTGCCAGCAGACCTGGGACTCCTATGGGGGAGCTGTTTTTT; cdr3_aa: CASRPGTPMGELFF; j_call: TRBJ2-2; d_call: NA; clone_size: once; v_call: TRBV28
cdr3_nt: TGCAGCGCGATGGGACAGACCTACGAGCAGTACTTC; cdr3_aa: CSAMGQTYEQYF; j_call: TRBJ2-7; d_call: TRBD1; clone_size: few; v_call: TRBV29-1
cdr3_nt: TGTGCCACCAGCTTCCCAGGAGGGGGACTCCTTCAGTACTTC; cdr3_aa: CATSFPGGGLLQYF; j_call: TRBJ2-4; d_call: NA; clone_size: NA; v_call: TRBV15
cdr3_nt: TGCAGTGCTAACGACAGGGGGGGAGGTGAAAAACTGTTTTTT; cdr3_aa: CSANDRGGGEKLFF; j_call: TRBJ1-4; d_call: TRBD1; clone_size: NA; v_call: TRBV20-1
cdr3_nt: TGTGCCAGCAGCCCCGGACAGGCTAGCACAGATACGCAGTATTTT; cdr3_aa: CASSPGQASTDTQYF; j_call: TRBJ2-3; d_call: TRBD1; clone_size: NA; v_call: TRBV5-6
cdr3_nt: TGTGCCAGCAGCGTAGCCATGGGAATAGGGAACACTGAAGCTTTCTTT; cdr3_aa: CASSVAMGIGNTEAFF; j_call: TRBJ1-1; d_call: NA; clone_size: NA; v_call: TRBV9
cdr3_nt: TGCAGTGCTAGAGATCCCGGGACAGGCTATGGCTACACCTTC; cdr3_aa: CSARDPGTGYGYTF; j_call: TRBJ1-2; d_call: TRBD1; clone_size: NA; v_call: TRBV20-1
cdr3_nt: TGTGCCAGCAACCTAGGAGGGGAAAAACTGTTTTTT; cdr3_aa: CASNLGGEKLFF; j_call: TRBJ1-4; d_call: NA; clone_size: NA; v_call: TRBV7-9
cdr3_nt: TGTGCCAGCAGCTGGACAGGGGGCCCTAATGAAAAACTGTTTTTT; cdr3_aa: CASSWTGGPNEKLFF; j_call: TRBJ1-4; d_call: TRBD1; clone_size: NA; v_call: TRBV5-5
cdr3_nt: TGTGCCAGCAGCCAAGCTGCCGGGAGGCACAATGAGCAGTTCTTC; cdr3_aa: CASSQAAGRHNEQFF; j_call: TRBJ2-1; d_call: TRBD2; clone_size: NA; v_call: TRBV7-2
cdr3_nt: TGTGCCAGCAGTTACGGGGAGGTTCGCTACAATGAGCAGTTCTTC; cdr3_aa: CASSYGEVRYNEQFF; j_call: TRBJ2-1; d_call: NA; clone_size: NA; v_call: TRBV6-2/TRBV6-3
cdr3_nt: TGTGCCAGCAGCTTAGGTTCCGAGGGAGGTAACACCATATATTTT; cdr3_aa: CASSLGSEGGNTIYF; j_call: TRBJ1-3; d_call: NA; clone_size: once; v_call: TRBV7-2